The 9 T cell receptor beta chains below come from one sample, sequenced in a study of T cells in Graves' hyperthyroidism and ophthalmopathy. It was RNA transcripts that yielded the amplified TCR beta CDR3 regions. RT-PCR in the first round (using the HTBI primer set) targeted the TCR CDR3. TCRdb redid the calling of the multiplex PCR reads with MiXCR, one entry per CDR3 protein. This sample yields a few hundred thousand distinct CDR3 sequences, of which around 45% are seen a single time; 7.5% to 8.5% belongs to the top ten. Material for sequencing was peripheral blood or thyroid tissue (not recorded which). The receptor source for this set is a woman between 18 and 29 years old with Graves' hyperthyroidism.

Regarding this clonotype: This may be a read error, as it is one base from a much larger clone. The J gene is TRBJ2-6, the V gene TRBV6-2 or TRBV6-3; unclear D gene. The CDR3 consists of 13 residues. V was trimmed by 11 bases and J by 0 bases, leaving 8 bases between them. Germline V gene lookup returns CDR1 MNHEY and CDR2 SVGEGT. CDR3 sequence reads: CAGGTSGANVLTF. For the CDR3, the DNA is TGTGCCGGCGGCACCTCTGGGGCCAACGTCCTGACTTTC.

For the CDR3, the DNA is TGTGCCAGTTTGACGGGTAGTTGGTATCAGCCCCAGCATTTT. This encodes CASLTGSWYQPQHF. This chain links TRBV19 with TRBJ1-5; D is undetermined. Trimming removed 8 bases from V and 5 bases from J, with 16 bases in between. The CDR3 sequence is 14 residues long. Per germline, CDR1 LNHDA and CDR2 SQIVND (reference sequence).

The genes are TRBV4-2 and TRBJ2-7, with D possibly matching TRBD2 (5 bases). The V gene's germline CDR1 is LGHNA and CDR2 YNFKEQ. The CDR3 has 17 residues. V was shortened by 0 bases and J by 3 bases, with 18 bases between the two germline ends. The DNA for the CDR3 is TGTGCCAGCAGCCAAGATATCGCGGCAGAGGGATTCTACGAGCAGTACTTC. Its protein is CASSQDIAAEGFYEQYF.

In this sample, this clonotype turned up many times. The chain recombines TRBV5-1 with TRBJ2-5, with D unclear. There are 14 residues in the CDR3. Germline assignment: CDR1 SGHRS and CDR2 YFSETQ. Trimming stripped 0 bases from V and 4 bases from J, with 10 bases between. The CDR3 bases are TGCGCCAGCAGCTTGGGCCAGGTACGAGAGACCCAGTACTTC. Its protein is CASSLGQVRETQYF.

V is TRBV7-8 and J is TRBJ2-1; no definite D call. Germline values: CDR1 SGHVS, CDR2 FQNEAQ. Trimming removed 4 bases at V and 0 bases at J, with 10 bases between. The CDR3 extends over 15 amino acids. CDR3 sequence reads: CASSSDISSYNEQFF. The CDR3 coding sequence is TGTGCCAGCAGCTCAGACATAAGCTCCTACAATGAGCAGTTCTTC.

The rearrangement joins TRBV29-1 to TRBJ2-6; D may be TRBD1 or TRBD2 (5 bases each). Trimming took off 0 bases at V and 0 bases at J, with 15 bases between the two ends. Germline V lookup: CDR1 SQVTM, CDR2 ANQGSEA. The CDR3 is 18 residues long. CDR3 in DNA: TGCAGCGTTGAAGATCGGGGCAGGCCGAGCTCTGGGGCCAACGTCCTGACTTTC. Translated: CSVEDRGRPSSGANVLTF.

The chain employs TRBV29-1 and TRBJ2-7; 7 nucleotides align to TRBD1. V trimming: 8 bases; J trimming: 0 bases; junction bases outside the gene matches: 10. The germline V gene encodes CDR1 SQVTM and CDR2 ANQGSEA. The CDR3 sequence is 14 residues long. DNA of the CDR3: TGCAGCTCACCAGAGGACAGGACCTCCTACGAGCAGTACTTC. This encodes CSSPEDRTSYEQYF.

This clonotype was detected only once. This sequence joins TRBV10-1 and TRBJ1-2; D gene ambiguous. This CDR3 has 12 residues. Trimming removed 4 bases at V and 4 bases at J, with 7 bases between. CDR1 and CDR2 from the germline V gene are WNHNN and SYGVQD (reference sequence). The CDR3 region is CASSARTYGYTF. CDR3 DNA sequence: TGCGCCAGCAGTGCTAGGACCTATGGCTACACCTTC.

This clonotype was recorded at least ten times. This chain connects TRBV20-1 to TRBJ1-1; the D gene is possibly TRBD1 (6 bases). Trimming shortened V by 0 bases and J by 6 bases, and 14 bases separated the two germline ends. Germline CDR1 DFQATT, CDR2 SNEGSKA (reference sequence). This CDR3 is built from 14 residues. The CDR3 coding sequence is TGCAGTGCTAGAGATCCCAAGGGGGGGTCTGAAGCTTTCTTT. This encodes CSARDPKGGSEAFF.